This T cell receptor beta chain appears in the sequencing data of a study of Ad26.COV2.S vaccination and SARS-CoV-2 variants (dated by TCRdb to the early 2020s). With regard to the full study: Donors in the vaccine arm were drawn from COV1001, a phase I-IIa trial of Ad26.COV2.S in healthy adults that was multicentre, randomized, double-blind and placebo-controlled. Ad26.COV2.S was administered intramuscularly at 5 x 10^10 or 1 x 10^11 viral particles, either as a single shot or as two shots given 56 days apart. The specificity and breadth of SARS-CoV-2-reactive T cell receptors after Ad26.COV2.S vaccination were assessed by TCRbeta repertoire sequencing. A total of 32 samples were included in the TCR-sequenced set, comprising roughly 20 Ad26.COV2.S vaccine recipients, 5 placebo recipients and 8 SARS-CoV-2 convalescent individuals. Trial participants were randomized into five groups of five: low-dose or high-dose Ad26.COV2.S given once or twice, or placebo on both occasions. Investigators remained blinded to trial group allocation during experiments and outcome assessment. Broader findings and caveats from the paper: The authors noted that total T cell responses may have been underestimated by the TCR breadth and depth analyses. Compared with placebo recipients, Ad26.COV2.S recipients showed higher spike-specific TCR breadth (P = 0.0014). Comparable non-spike TCR breadth was observed between vaccine and placebo recipients, consistent with only spike being contained in the vaccine. Comparing responses between vaccine doses or regimens was not something the study was powered to do. Substantial breadth of spike-specific CD8+ and CD4+ T cell responses was reported after vaccination.

Sample treatment or condition, as interpreted from the label and publication: about 20 received Ad26.COV2.S at low or high dose, single or two shots; five or six received placebo; per-sample allocation not given. Repertoires of vaccine and placebo recipients were sequenced from samples taken on day 63 after the first injection. Between 29 July and 7 August 2020, Cohort 1b enrolled about two dozen adults aged 18-55 years at one site in Boston, USA. Ad26.COV2.S consisted of a replication-incompetent adenovirus type 26 vector by which a prefusion-stabilized SARS-CoV-2 spike protein from the original Wuhan strain was expressed. Comments on this clone: Which antigen it targets is not known. Base qualities are not at hand, and no much larger clone is one base apart.

V is pared back by 4 bases and J by 11 bases, with 20 bases lying between the germline termini. The germline V gene (reference sequence) gives CDR1 as SEHNR and CDR2 as FQNEAQ. The CDR3 covers 15 residues, taking in both the cysteine and the phenylalanine. Solely the CDR3 DNA is kept, with 45 bases framed from the first base. The immunoSEQ Assay was used to sequence TCRbeta CDR3 regions. After extraction, genomic DNA underwent amplification by bias-controlled multiplex PCR, followed by high-throughput sequencing. Concerning the study's data processing: To quantify the absolute abundance of every unique TCRbeta CDR3 region, sequences were collapsed and filtered. Usable DNA was measured by amplifying reference genes present in all nucleated cells, and TCRbeta template counts were normalized to that usable DNA to estimate T cell fraction. Repertoire TCRs were annotated as SARS-CoV-2-specific when V gene, CDR3 amino acid sequence and J gene were exactly matched to a known reactive TCR set. The reference SARS-CoV-2 TCR set was derived from MIRA and filtered for enrichment in COVID-19-positive ImmuneCODE repertoires, a step that removed public or cross-reactive TCRs. Drawing on the MIRA antigens, annotated TCRs were analysed further at the level of specific ORF or position within ORF. Depth was the summed frequency of annotated unique rearrangements, while breadth was defined as annotated unique rearrangements over total unique productive rearrangements. Group comparisons of TCR breadth used two-sided Wilcoxon rank-sum tests. The source is immuneACCESS, and TCRdb retained only in-frame sequences with V and J called. Part of the clones is not carried over; for the studies checked, unresolved V genes explain less than half of this, and the remainder is unexplained. From that table come the V and J calls and clone size; the DNA was used to work out D and trimming. This sample comprises around 300,000 clones, 88% of them detected only once. The ten largest clonotypes hold 6.4% of the sample.

The V and J segments used are TRBV7-9 and TRBJ1-4; TRBD1 is a weak D gene call, 6 bases matching. Specimen: peripheral blood, collected in a trial of Ad26.COV2.S vaccine versus placebo. The origin of this receptor is a person aged 18-65 years who received the Ad26.COV2.S COVID-19 vaccine or a placebo. The CDR3 corresponds to CASSSPGALHGKLFF. In nucleotide form, the sequence is TGTGCCAGCAGCTCCCCAGGGGCCCTCCATGGGAAACTGTTTTTT.